This passage covers 27 T cell receptor beta chains from one sample sequenced in a study of shared clonotypes between healthy human individuals. Produced via immunoSEQ multiplex PCR; TCRdb's table is partial and in-frame only. The sample gives a few million clones, just under 95% of which show up once; 0.37% is in the top ten. The sample taken for sequencing was naive CD4+ T cells from PBMCs. This sample's subset: CD45RA+ positively selected. These receptors originate from a man between 18 and 29 years old in good health. Some clones in this sample may be carry-over from other donors' samples.

The chain carries TRBV19 and TRBJ2-1; possibly TRBD1 for D (5 bases). The germline V gene encodes CDR1 LNHDA and CDR2 SQIVND (reference sequence). This CDR3 is built from 13 residues. V was shortened by 3 bases and J by 8 bases, with 11 bases between the two germline ends. The CDR3 DNA sequence: TGTGCCAGTAGTATCGGCAGGGTCTATGAGCAGTTCTTC. Encoded protein: CASSIGRVYEQFF.

The V and J genes are TRBV7-2 and TRBJ2-2; 10 bases match TRBD2. CDR3 size: 16 residues. V gave up 5 bases and J gave up 5 bases; unmatched junction bases: 8. Germline V gene sequence: CDR1 SGHTA, CDR2 FQGNSA. The CDR3 is CASSIIAGGKTGELFF. CDR3 nucleotides: TGTGCCAGCAGCATAATAGCGGGAGGAAAAACCGGGGAGCTGTTTTTT.

This clone was observed once. The CDR3 reads CASSVLGGSFGTEAFF. DNA for the CDR3: TGTGCCAGCAGCGTTCTAGGGGGCTCTTTCGGGACTGAAGCTTTCTTT. The chain employs TRBV14 and TRBJ1-1, with 7 bases that match TRBD1. CDR3 length equals 16 residues. After removal of 5 bases from V and 5 bases from J, the junction contained 14 bases not matched to a gene. Germline CDR1 and CDR2: SGHDN and FVKESK.

V gene TRBV5-1 combines with J gene TRBJ2-3; 9 nucleotides align to TRBD2. V lost 2 bases to trimming and J lost 5 bases; unmatched junction nucleotides: 6. The germline gives CDR1 SGHRS, CDR2 YFSETQ. CDR3 size: 15 residues. In DNA, the CDR3 is TGCGCCAGCAGCTTTGGGGCGGGAGGGCAAGATACGCAGTATTTT. Protein product: CASSFGAGGQDTQYF. The variable domain in full, with the rest retrieved from reference TRBV5-1 and TRBJ2-3, is KAGVTQTPRYLIKTRGQQVTLSCSPISGHRSVSWYQQTPGQGLQFLFEYFSETQRNKGNFPGRFSGRQFSNSRSEMNVSTLELGDSALYLCASSFGAGGQDTQYFGPGTRLTVL.

This clone appeared once. The chain joins TRBV5-4 to TRBJ2-7, with D possibly called TRBD1 or TRBD2 (6 bases each). Germline lookup yields CDR1 SGHNT and CDR2 YYREEE (reference sequence). The germline V and J ends were trimmed by 5 bases and 4 bases, with 19 bases remaining between them. The CDR3 is made up of 15 amino acids. Written as DNA, the CDR3 is TGTGCCAGCAGTCCCATCCGGGGGCAGGAATACGAGCAGTACTTC. This encodes CASSPIRGQEYEQYF.

The J gene is TRBJ2-7, the V gene TRBV5-6; 10 nucleotides line up with TRBD2. V was clipped by 1 base and J by 0 bases; unmatched bases: 1. Germline V CDR1 and CDR2: SGHDT, YYEEEE. The CDR3 consists of 15 residues. Written as DNA, the CDR3 is TGTGCCAGCAGCTTGAGACTAGCGGGCTCCTACGAGCAGTACTTC. Protein sequence: CASSLRLAGSYEQYF.

As for this clone: The same CDR3 arises from other DNA sequences in this sample as well. The V call is TRBV28, the J call TRBJ2-1; D call uncertain. Looked up from germline, CDR1 is MDHEN and CDR2 is SYDVKM. The CDR3 has 12 amino acids. V lost 6 bases, J lost 2 bases, and 5 bases lay in between. CDR3 in DNA: TGTGCCAGCAGAGGGCCCTACAATGAGCAGTTCTTC. Protein sequence: CASRGPYNEQFF.

V usage is TRBV5-1 and J usage is TRBJ1-3; TRBD1 is a possible D gene (5 bases). CDR1 is SGHRS and CDR2 is YFSETQ in the germline V gene. Trimming took off 3 bases at V and 4 bases at J, with 14 bases between the two ends. The CDR3 loop spans 15 amino acids. CDR3 DNA: TGCGCCAGCAGCTCGGGAACAGGAGGGGGAAACACCATATATTTT. This codes for CASSSGTGGGNTIYF.

Worth noting for this clone: Within the sample, other DNA sequences also encode this same CDR3. The chain has TRBV5-1 and TRBJ2-3; tentative D call: TRBD1 (5 bases). This CDR3 spans 14 amino acids. Germline V CDR1 and CDR2: SGHRS, YFSETQ. V gave up 1 base and J gave up 5 bases, with 11 bases separating them. DNA for the CDR3: TGCGCCAGCAGCTTGTCTGGGGCCGGAGATACGCAGTATTTT. Residues: CASSLSGAGDTQYF.

This sequence joins TRBV11-2 and TRBJ1-2; D unresolved. The V end was cut by 0 bases, the J end by 5 bases, with 7 bases between. Germline CDR1 SGHAT, CDR2 FQNNGV. CDR3 size: 13 residues. The CDR3 DNA reads as TGTGCCAGCAGCTTAGATGGGGTGTATGGCTACACCTTC. Protein product: CASSLDGVYGYTF. The whole variable domain, filled in from reference TRBV11-2 and TRBJ1-2, reads EAGVAQSPRYKIIEKRQSVAFWCNPISGHATLYWYQQILGQGPKLLIQFQNNGVVDDSQLPKDRFSAERLKGVDSTLKIQPAKLEDSAVYLCASSLDGVYGYTFGSGTRLTVV.

The rearrangement uses TRBV7-9 and TRBJ1-3, with D unclear. The CDR3 consists of 12 residues. From germline, CDR1 is SEHNR and CDR2 FQNEAQ (reference sequence). Between the trimmed V and J ends, which lost 5 bases and 5 bases, there was a span of 7 bases. The CDR3 coding sequence is TGTGCCAGCAGCCACCCCCGAAACACCATATATTTT. Amino acids: CASSHPRNTIYF.

The chain couples TRBV10-1 to TRBJ2-2, with 9 bases identical to TRBD1. Trimming removed 4 bases from V and 2 bases from J; junction bases left unmatched: 11. This CDR3 is built from 18 residues. CDR1 is WNHNN, CDR2 SYGVQD, per germline (reference sequence). This chain's CDR3 is CASSVLPGQGANTGELFF. CDR3 coding DNA: TGCGCCAGCAGTGTACTACCGGGACAGGGTGCAAACACCGGGGAGCTGTTTTTT.

The V and J genes are TRBV7-9 and TRBJ2-7; the D is unclear. The CDR3 totals 15 residues. Germline CDR1 reads SEHNR; CDR2 reads FQNEAQ (reference sequence). Trimming took off 5 bases at V and 2 bases at J, with 16 bases between the two ends. The CDR3 DNA is TGTGCCAGCAGCCTCCAAAGGGCCGGCGCCTACGAGCAGTACTTC. Residues: CASSLQRAGAYEQYF.

Here the CDR3 reads CASLLRDRVGETQYF. The CDR3 DNA sequence: TGTGCCAGCCTACTCCGGGACAGAGTCGGGGAGACCCAGTACTTC. J is TRBJ2-5 and V is TRBV28, with 7 bases aligning to TRBD1. This CDR3 is 15 amino acids long. CDR1 and CDR2 (germline): MDHEN, SYDVKM. Germline trimming cut 8 bases from V and 5 bases from J; bases unmatched to any gene: 14.

This chain uses TRBV28 with TRBJ2-3; 7 positions match TRBD1. This CDR3 is built from 15 residues. Germline V gene data show CDR1 as MDHEN and CDR2 as SYDVKM. Germline trimming cut 6 bases from V and 0 bases from J; bases unmatched to any gene: 6. The CDR3: CASRKRDRSTDTQYF. In DNA form, the CDR3 reads TGTGCCAGCAGAAAACGGGACAGAAGCACAGATACGCAGTATTTT.

This chain joins TRBV28 and TRBJ2-7; 8 nucleotides agree with TRBD2. Trimming at V came to 7 bases and at J to 0 bases, leaving 8 bases not matched to a gene. Germline values: CDR1 MDHEN, CDR2 SYDVKM. CDR3 size: 15 residues. The CDR3 region has the DNA TGTGCCAGCAACCCCGGGGGGGCCAGCTCCTACGAGCAGTACTTC. Translation gives CASNPGGASSYEQYF. Full variable domain (outside the CDR3, taken from reference TRBV28 and TRBJ2-7): DVKVTQSSRYLVKRTGEKVFLECVQDMDHENMFWYRQDPGLGLRLIYFSYDVKMKEKGDIPEGYSVSREKKERFSLILESASTNQTSMYLCASNPGGASSYEQYFGPGTRLTVT.

The chain has TRBV7-3 and TRBJ1-2, with 12 bases aligning to TRBD1. Germline V lookup: CDR1 SGHTA, CDR2 FQGTGA. Losses at the gene ends were 5 bases for V and 8 bases for J; bases not matched to a gene: 9. The CDR3 runs 15 residues. DNA of the CDR3: TGTGCCAGCAGCCCTCCGGGACAGGGGGCGGAGGGCTACACCTTC. Its translation: CASSPPGQGAEGYTF.

The chain carries TRBV10-3 and TRBJ2-7; 8 bases are shared with TRBD1. This CDR3 contains 12 residues. Germline trimming cut 10 bases from V and 3 bases from J; bases unmatched to any gene: 5. CDR1 is ENHRY, CDR2 SYGVKD, per germline. CDR3 bases: TGTGCCACTATAGACAGGGGCTACGAGCAGTACTTC. This translates into CATIDRGYEQYF.

This rearrangement joins TRBV6-5 to TRBJ2-1; no definite D call. CDR3 size: 13 residues. CDR1 MNHEY and CDR2 SVGAGI come from the germline V gene. The V and J ends lost 4 bases and 10 bases respectively, with 14 bases between them. The CDR3 coding sequence is TGTGCCAGCAGTTCCCTAAGAGCCGGGGAGCAGTTCTTC. Translation: CASSSLRAGEQFF.

CDR3 amino acids: CASTIRGDEDTQYF. DNA of the CDR3: TGTGCCAGCACCATCCGGGGGGATGAAGATACGCAGTATTTT. The V call is TRBV7-2, the J call TRBJ2-3; 7 positions match TRBD2. Germline V gene data show CDR1 as SGHTA and CDR2 as FQGNSA. The length of the CDR3 is 14 residues. V gave up 7 bases and J gave up 5 bases; unmatched junction bases: 9. Based on the CDR3 plus reference TRBV7-2 and TRBJ2-3, the full variable domain is GAGVSQSPSNKVTEKGKDVELRCDPISGHTALYWYRQSLGQGLEFLIYFQGNSAPDKSGLPSDRFSAERTGGSVSTLTIQRTQQEDSAVYLCASTIRGDEDTQYFGPGTRLTVL.

Of note for this clone: Other DNA sequences within the sample encode an identical CDR3. The chain joins TRBV18 to TRBJ2-1, with a tentative D call TRBD1 (5 bases). CDR1 and CDR2 (germline): KGHSH, LQKENI. V gave up 2 bases and J gave up 6 bases, with 8 bases separating them. The CDR3 is made up of 13 amino acids. The CDR3 reads CASSPGQGNEQFF. In DNA, the CDR3 is TGTGCCAGCTCACCAGGGCAGGGCAATGAGCAGTTCTTC.

The gene calls are TRBV28 and TRBJ2-1, with D hard to call. Germline V CDR1 and CDR2: MDHEN, SYDVKM. The V end lost 5 bases, the J end lost 3 bases, and 8 bases lay between the germline ends. The CDR3 runs to 13 residues. CDR3 in DNA: TGTGCCAGCAGTCGTGACAACTACAATGAGCAGTTCTTC. Translation gives CASSRDNYNEQFF.

In its sample, this clone was seen a few times. The V gene is TRBV29-1, the J gene TRBJ1-4; D ambiguous. CDR1 is SQVTM and CDR2 is ANQGSEA in the germline V gene. Trimming removed 1 base at V and 4 bases at J, with 7 bases between. This CDR3 comprises 13 residues. Written as DNA, the CDR3 is TGCAGCGTTGAAGCCCAGCTTAATGAAAAACTGTTTTTT. Translating it yields CSVEAQLNEKLFF.

The chain recombines TRBV2 with TRBJ1-2; D is perhaps TRBD1 (5 bases). This CDR3 contains 13 residues. V gave up 4 bases and J gave up 4 bases, with 10 bases separating them. The germline V gene has CDR1 SNHLY and CDR2 FYNNEI. CDR3 in DNA: TGTGCCAGCAGTGTACAGGCAGTCTATGGCTACACCTTC. Its protein is CASSVQAVYGYTF.

The chain links TRBV7-9 to TRBJ2-2; TRBD1 might be the D (6 bases). V dropped 5 bases and J dropped 6 bases, with 13 bases sitting between them. The CDR3 totals 14 residues. The V gene's germline CDR1 is SEHNR and CDR2 FQNEAQ (reference sequence). CDR3 DNA: TGTGCCAGCAGCCTCACACAGGGCTCCGGGGAGCTGTTTTTT. Protein: CASSLTQGSGELFF.

The chain carries TRBV5-1 and TRBJ2-1; D remains unclear. V lost 3 bases and J lost 4, with 11 bases in between. The CDR3 has 14 amino acids. The germline V gene encodes CDR1 SGHRS and CDR2 YFSETQ. The CDR3 DNA is TGCGCCAGCAGCTCCGCCCAGGAATACAATGAGCAGTTCTTC. It codes for CASSSAQEYNEQFF.

The chain couples TRBV6-1 to TRBJ2-7, with D possibly being TRBD1 (7 bases). The CDR3 totals 13 residues. Germline V CDR1 and CDR2: MNHNS, SASEGT. Trimming stripped 3 bases from V and 4 bases from J, with 10 bases between. The CDR3 loop reads CASSETGRYEQYF. CDR3 DNA sequence: TGTGCCAGCAGTGAGACAGGGAGGTACGAGCAGTACTTC.